A single TCR beta chain is shown here with its context. Its cognate antigen has yet to be identified. Base qualities are not provided; no much larger clone lies one nucleotide away. TCRbeta CDR3 regions were amplified from genomic DNA using the immunoSEQ Assay, a bias-controlled multiplex PCR. From the authors' description of their analysis: The number of nucleated cells in each sample was estimated by amplification of reference gene primers within the assay. Sequence reads were collapsed and filtered to measure the absolute abundance of every unique TCRbeta CDR3 rearrangement. Productive Simpson clonality was computed per sample as the square root of Simpson's diversity index over productive rearrangements. As stored in TCRdb, this immuneACCESS dataset retains in-frame rearrangements with V and J assigned. A fraction of the clones does not appear; measured against another copy, unresolved V genes explain less than half of the discrepancy, and the remainder lacks a known reason. V and J calls and clone size are as listed in that table; D and trimming were resolved from the DNA. The table for this sample lists 200,000 to 300,000 clones; around 85% of them were counted only once. The ten largest make up more than 8% of the sample.

This record belongs to a study of blood T cell repertoires in COVID-19 (TCRdb year 2020). A note on the overall study: Samples from collaborators originated in the United States, Italy and Spain and spanned both the acute and convalescent phases of COVID-19. The material from the prospective study consisted of cDNA or gDNA derived from T cells, B-cell-depleted T cells, or PBMCs. Subjects who had been exposed to COVID-19, were actively infected with it, or had recovered from it provided the deeply sampled blood TCRbeta repertoires that made up the dataset. The repertoires were released in a freely available public database meant as a resource for research on the immune response to SARS-CoV-2. The samples were drawn from the first 160 participants of the ongoing ImmuneRACE study and from some 1,300 subjects provided by 6 global collaborators. The sample metadata nearly always contained a de-identified subject ID, COVID-19 status, age in years and sex. HLA class I and class II types, where available, came from metadata supplied by the sample provider rather than from assay-based typing. Broad study findings and their caveats: Clinical and demographic metadata were provided uncurated, with the amount varying by source and participant.

Between the V and J ends, shortened by 6 bases and 2 bases respectively, the junction contains 11 bases. Taken from the germline V gene, the CDR1 and CDR2 loops are MDHEN and SYDVKM. The cysteine opens and the phenylalanine closes a CDR3 of 14 amino acids. Only the CDR3 DNA stays, 42 bases, in frame from base 1. The collaborating institutions used their own protocols to collect whole blood in K2EDTA tubes. For TCRbeta analysis, collaborator samples were shipped as frozen whole blood, as isolated PBMCs, or as DNA extracted from either sample type. Material for sequencing was peripheral blood. The sequence was obtained from a woman older than 75 with acute or convalescent COVID-19. The sequence is built from TRBV28 and TRBJ2-1, with the D segment identity uncertain. The sequenced DNA is TGTGCCAGCAGCCCCTCCCGGGCCTACAATGAGCAGTTCTTC. It translates as CASSPSRAYNEQFF.